This TCR beta chain derives from a study of T cells in Graves' hyperthyroidism and ophthalmopathy (dated by TCRdb to about 2019). As for the study more broadly: Peripheral blood was sampled at the time of initial diagnosis, prior to any treatment. A discovery cohort of about a hundred patients, 43 with Graves' ophthalmopathy and 57 with stable Graves' hyperthyroidism, was used to find distinguishing TCR V-J signatures. Prospective prediction of ophthalmopathy was tested in an independent validation cohort of 18 to 20 hyperthyroidism patients and around 16 patients who later progressed to ophthalmopathy. Thyroid tissue and blood T-cell repertoires from six Graves' hyperthyroidism patients were also compared in the study. TCR Vbeta CDR3 sequencing of 120 to 150 peripheral blood samples (approximately 44 ophthalmopathy, roughly 72 hyperthyroidism and approximately 17 progressor patients) is reported in the paper. For training and testing, the roughly 100 patients in the discovery cohort were randomly divided in a 7:3 ratio. Once sampling was done, hyperthyroidism patients were given methimazole at a starting dose of 30 mg daily, whereas ophthalmopathy patients were given high-dose intravenous methylprednisolone. What the research found in general, with its limitations: No statistical method was used to set the sample size in advance, and investigators knew the group allocation. During validation, the model predicted progression to ophthalmopathy a median of about 5.9 months ahead of onset, with approximately 70% sensitivity and about 75% specificity. A 13 V-J signature model separated ophthalmopathy from stable hyperthyroidism, with around 88% sensitivity and roughly 81% specificity in cross-validation and 80%/75% in testing. Most expanded thyroid clonotypes (frequency above 0.001) were also detected in blood, a finding suggesting that blood repertoires may reflect thyroid immune responses.

This clonotype occurred many times. Which antigen it targets is not known. Base qualities are not at hand, and no much larger clone is one base apart. Unmatched junction bases come to 8, with V trimmed by 3 bases and J by 7 bases. The CDR3 runs 14 residues from the cysteine to the phenylalanine. Here the CDR3 DNA is all that survives: 42 bases in frame from base 1. The germline V gene (reference sequence) supplies CDR1 SGHKS and CDR2 YYEKEE. The TCR beta CDR3 regions were amplified from the RNA transcripts. The first round of RT-PCR for the TCR CDR3 was performed with the HTBI primer set and the Qiagen OneStep RT-PCR kit. Libraries were constructed in a second round of multiplex PCR, after which size selection and purification were carried out. Sequencing of the libraries was done on an Illumina HiSeq2000 using paired-end 100 bp reads. The source study handled its data this way. Raw data were processed with SOAPnuke, discarding reads with adapters, uncalled bases, mean Phred below 15, or no exact constant-primer or identifier match. High-quality paired reads were merged using COPE v1.2.5, and each unique nucleotide sequence was defined as a clonotype. MiTCR v1.1 was used to align clonotypes to the IMGT TRBV, TRBD and TRBJ reference segments. The analysis included only V-J combinations with a frequency above 0.0001, which together covered roughly 99% of the repertoires. The TCS score was defined as the ratio of F50 (clonal expansion) to E x V (chaos), calculated using BLOSUM62-based TCRdist between CDR3 peptides within each V-J. Welch's t-statistics and random forest reduced fewer than 600 V-J features to fewer than 15, which were used in a naive Bayes classifier (R e1071). Using fastp trimming at Q25 and MiXCR clonotype assembly, TCRdb reanalyzed the public sequencing data and kept in-frame beta chains. Rows are combined by CDR3 protein, so each entry shows the most common genes and DNA. The authors' filters were not applied to this entry. The sample yields 250,000 or so distinct CDR3 sequences; nearly 15% were counted once. The ten biggest clones cover over 30% of the sample.

Hyperthyroidism patients were newly diagnosed, with disease duration under 2 months, and aged 18 to 65 years. The study excluded patients with uncontrolled infections, other autoimmune diseases, pregnancy or lactation. Diagnoses were established on the basis of clinical symptoms, serum thyroxine and TRAb, thyroid ultrasound, and orbital computed tomography. Blood from progressor patients was drawn when they were first diagnosed with hyperthyroidism, before any ophthalmopathy symptoms appeared. PBMCs were separated from roughly 9.6 ml of fresh peripheral blood using Ficoll-Paque density gradient centrifugation. Progressor patients were first diagnosed with Graves' hyperthyroidism and then developed ophthalmopathy during follow-up. Trizol reagent was used to extract total RNA, and RNA quality was then checked on an Agilent 2100 Bioanalyzer.

The sample was blood. This TCR came from a woman aged 45-65 years with Graves' hyperthyroidism that later progressed to Graves' ophthalmopathy. Here the chain combines TRBV5-5 and TRBJ1-2, and 8 junctional nucleotides match TRBD1. The CDR3 region has the sequence CASSSRTGLGGYTF. The DNA reads TGTGCCAGCAGCTCCCGGACAGGGCTAGGTGGCTACACCTTC.